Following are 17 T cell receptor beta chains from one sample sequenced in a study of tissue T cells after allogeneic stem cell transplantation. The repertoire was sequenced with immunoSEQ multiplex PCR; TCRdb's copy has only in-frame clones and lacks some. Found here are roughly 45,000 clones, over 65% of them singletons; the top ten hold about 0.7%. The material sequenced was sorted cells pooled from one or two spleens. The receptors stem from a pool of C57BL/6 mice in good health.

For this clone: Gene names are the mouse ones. Incomplete CDR3 DNA: TGTGCCAGCAGTGACGGGACAGGGAATTCGCCCCTCTAC. It specifies CASSDGTGNSPLY. The full CDR3 reads CASSDGTGNSPLYF. The chain joins TRBV13-1 to TRBJ1-6; the match to TRBD1 covers 9 bases. The read ends 1 residue shy of where the CDR3 ends; the end is completed using the germline J gene. TRBJ1-6 qualifies as an ORF whose function is uncertain. Germline-derived CDR1 and CDR2 are NSHNY and SYGAGN. The CDR3 is 14 residues long. The junction had 1 base not matched to a gene; V was cut back by 2 bases and J by 7 bases.

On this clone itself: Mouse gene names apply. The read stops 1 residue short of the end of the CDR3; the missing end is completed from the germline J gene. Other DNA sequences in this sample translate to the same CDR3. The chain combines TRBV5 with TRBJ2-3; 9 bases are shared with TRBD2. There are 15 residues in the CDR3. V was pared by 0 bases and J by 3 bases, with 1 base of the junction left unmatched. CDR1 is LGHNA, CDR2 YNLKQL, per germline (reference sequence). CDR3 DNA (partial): TGTGCCAGCAGCCAAGAGGGGACTGGGGCAGAAACGCTGTAT. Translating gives CASSQEGTGAETLY. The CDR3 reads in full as CASSQEGTGAETLYF.

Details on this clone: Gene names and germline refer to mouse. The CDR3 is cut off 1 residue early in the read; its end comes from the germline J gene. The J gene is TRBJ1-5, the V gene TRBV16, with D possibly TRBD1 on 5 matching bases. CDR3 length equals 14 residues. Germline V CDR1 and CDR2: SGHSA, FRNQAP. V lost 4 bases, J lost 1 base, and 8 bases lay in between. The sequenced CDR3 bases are TGTGCAAGCAGCTCGACAGCCAACAACCAGGCTCCGCTT. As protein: CASSSTANNQAPL. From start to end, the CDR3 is CASSSTANNQAPLF.

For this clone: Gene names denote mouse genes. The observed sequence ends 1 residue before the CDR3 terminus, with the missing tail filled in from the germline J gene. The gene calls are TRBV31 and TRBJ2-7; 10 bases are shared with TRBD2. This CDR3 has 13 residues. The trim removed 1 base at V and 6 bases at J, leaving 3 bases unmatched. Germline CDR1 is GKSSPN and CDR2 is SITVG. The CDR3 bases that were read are TGTGCCTGGAGTCGCTGGGGGGGCGCTGAACAGTAC. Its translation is CAWSRWGGAEQY. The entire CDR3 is CAWSRWGGAEQYF.

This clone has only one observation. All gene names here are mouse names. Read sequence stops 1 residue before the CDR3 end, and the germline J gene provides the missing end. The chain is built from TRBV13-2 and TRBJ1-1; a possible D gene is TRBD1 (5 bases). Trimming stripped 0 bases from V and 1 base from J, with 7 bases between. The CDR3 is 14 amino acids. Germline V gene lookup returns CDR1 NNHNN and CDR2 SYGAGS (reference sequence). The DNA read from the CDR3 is TGTGCCAGCGGTGATGCAGGGAGAAACACAGAAGTCTTC. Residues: CASGDAGRNTEVF. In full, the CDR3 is CASGDAGRNTEVFF.

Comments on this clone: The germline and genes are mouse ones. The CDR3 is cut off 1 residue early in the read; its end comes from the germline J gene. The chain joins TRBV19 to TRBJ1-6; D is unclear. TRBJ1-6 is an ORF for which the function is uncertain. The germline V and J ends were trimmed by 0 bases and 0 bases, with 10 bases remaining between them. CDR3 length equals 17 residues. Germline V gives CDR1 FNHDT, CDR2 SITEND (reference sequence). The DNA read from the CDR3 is TGTGCCAGCAGTATAGCTATGAGGGCTTCCTATAATTCGCCCCTCTAC. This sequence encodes CASSIAMRASYNSPLY. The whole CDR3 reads CASSIAMRASYNSPLYF.

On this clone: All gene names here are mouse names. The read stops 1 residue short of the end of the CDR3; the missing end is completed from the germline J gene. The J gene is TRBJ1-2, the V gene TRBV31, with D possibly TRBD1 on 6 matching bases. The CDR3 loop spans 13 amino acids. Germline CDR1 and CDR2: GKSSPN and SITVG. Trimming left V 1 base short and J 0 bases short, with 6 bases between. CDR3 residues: CAWSPGANSDYTF. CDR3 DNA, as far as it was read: TGTGCCTGGAGTCCAGGGGCAAACTCCGACTACACC.

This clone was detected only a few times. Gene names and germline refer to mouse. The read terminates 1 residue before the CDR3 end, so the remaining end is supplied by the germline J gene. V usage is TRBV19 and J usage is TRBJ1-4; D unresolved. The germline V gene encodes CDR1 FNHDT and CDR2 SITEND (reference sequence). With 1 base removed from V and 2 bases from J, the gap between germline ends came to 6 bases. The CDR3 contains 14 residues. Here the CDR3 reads CASSIRQSNERLFF. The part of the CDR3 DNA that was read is TGTGCCAGCAGTATAAGGCAGTCCAACGAAAGATTATTT.

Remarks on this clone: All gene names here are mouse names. Here the CDR3 reads CASGGTNSDYTF. The CDR3 DNA, read in part, is TGTGCCAGCGGTGGGACAAACTCCGACTACACC. This chain joins TRBV13-2 and TRBJ1-2; D call uncertain. The CDR3 is cut off 1 residue early in the read; its end comes from the germline J gene. The CDR3 covers 12 residues. Trimming took 3 bases from V and 0 from J, leaving 3 bases between them. In germline, CDR1 is NNHNN, CDR2 SYGAGS (reference sequence).

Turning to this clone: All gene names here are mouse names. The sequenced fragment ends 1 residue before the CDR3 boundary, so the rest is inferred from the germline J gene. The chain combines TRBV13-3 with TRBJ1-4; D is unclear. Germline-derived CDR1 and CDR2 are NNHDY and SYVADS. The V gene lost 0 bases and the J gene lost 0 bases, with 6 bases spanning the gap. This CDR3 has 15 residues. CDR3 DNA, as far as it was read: TGTGCCAGCAGTGATGACACACTTTCCAACGAAAGATTATTT. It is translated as CASSDDTLSNERLF. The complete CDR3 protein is CASSDDTLSNERLFF.

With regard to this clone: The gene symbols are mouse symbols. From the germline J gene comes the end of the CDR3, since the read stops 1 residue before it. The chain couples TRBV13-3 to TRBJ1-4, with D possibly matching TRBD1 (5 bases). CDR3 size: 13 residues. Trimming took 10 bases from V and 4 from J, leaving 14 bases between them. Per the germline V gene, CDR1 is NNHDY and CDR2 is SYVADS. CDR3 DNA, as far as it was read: TGTGCCGCTAGAGACAGCGACAACGAAAGATTATTT. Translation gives CAARDSDNERLF. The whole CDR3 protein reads CAARDSDNERLFF.

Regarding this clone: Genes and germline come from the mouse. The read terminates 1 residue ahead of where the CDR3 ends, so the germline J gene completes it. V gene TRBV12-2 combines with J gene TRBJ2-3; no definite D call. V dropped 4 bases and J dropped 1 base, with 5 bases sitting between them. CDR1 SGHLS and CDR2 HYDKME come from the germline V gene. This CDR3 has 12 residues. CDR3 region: CASSSRAETLYF. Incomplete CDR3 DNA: TGTGCCAGCTCGTCACGTGCAGAAACGCTGTAT.

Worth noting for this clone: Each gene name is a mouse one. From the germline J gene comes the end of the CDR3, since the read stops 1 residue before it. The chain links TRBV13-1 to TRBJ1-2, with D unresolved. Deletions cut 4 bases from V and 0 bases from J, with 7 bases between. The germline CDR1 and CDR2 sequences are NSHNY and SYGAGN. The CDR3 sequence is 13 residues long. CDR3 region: CASSNNANSDYTF. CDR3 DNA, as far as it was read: TGTGCCAGCAGTAACAATGCAAACTCCGACTACACC.

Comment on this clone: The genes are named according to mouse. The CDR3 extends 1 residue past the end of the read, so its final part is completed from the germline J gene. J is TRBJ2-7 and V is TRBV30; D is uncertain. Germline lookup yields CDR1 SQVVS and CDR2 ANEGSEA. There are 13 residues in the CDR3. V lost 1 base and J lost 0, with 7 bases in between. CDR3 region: CSSRGWISYEQYF. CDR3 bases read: TGTAGTTCTAGAGGATGGATCTCCTATGAACAGTAC.

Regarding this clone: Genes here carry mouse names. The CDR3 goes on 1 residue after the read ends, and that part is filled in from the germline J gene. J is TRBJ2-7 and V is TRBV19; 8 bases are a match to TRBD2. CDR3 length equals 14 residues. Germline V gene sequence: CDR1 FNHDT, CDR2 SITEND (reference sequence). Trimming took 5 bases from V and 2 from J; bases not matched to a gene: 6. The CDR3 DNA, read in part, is TGTGCCAGCAGCCCCCGGGGGGGCGCCTATGAACAGTAC. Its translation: CASSPRGGAYEQY. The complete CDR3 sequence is CASSPRGGAYEQYF.

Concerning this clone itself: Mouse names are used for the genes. The CDR3 region is CASGEQGTNERLFF. The covered CDR3 bases are TGTGCCAGCGGTGAACAGGGGACCAACGAAAGATTATTT. V gene TRBV13-2 combines with J gene TRBJ1-4; TRBD1 matches 7 bases. The read stops 1 residue short of the end of the CDR3; the missing end is completed from the germline J gene. V trimming: 2 bases; J trimming: 3 bases; junction bases outside the gene matches: 1. The CDR3 totals 14 residues. Germline values: CDR1 NNHNN, CDR2 SYGAGS (reference sequence).

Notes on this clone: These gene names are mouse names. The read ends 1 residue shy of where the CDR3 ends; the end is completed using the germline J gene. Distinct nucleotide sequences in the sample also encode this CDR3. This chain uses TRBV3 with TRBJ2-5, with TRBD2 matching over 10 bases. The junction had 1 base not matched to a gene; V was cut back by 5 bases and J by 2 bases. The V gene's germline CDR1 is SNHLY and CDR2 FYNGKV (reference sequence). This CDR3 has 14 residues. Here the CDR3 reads CASSRTGGQDTQYF. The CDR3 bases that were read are TGTGCCAGCAGCCGGACTGGGGGCCAAGACACCCAGTAC.